These 27 T cell receptor beta chains came from one sample sequenced in a study of T cells in Graves' hyperthyroidism and ophthalmopathy. RNA transcripts provided the source from which TCR beta CDR3 regions were amplified. The HTBI primer set was used in a first-round RT-PCR of the TCR CDR3. TCRdb processed the multiplex PCR reads anew with MiXCR; each CDR3 protein has one entry. The sample yields about 400,000 distinct CDR3 sequences, 12% to 15% seen once. Sequencing input: blood. The receptor set was obtained from a woman aged 55-70 years with Graves' ophthalmopathy.

This rearrangement joins TRBV6-1 to TRBJ2-4, with D maybe TRBD2 (5 bases). This CDR3 region has 11 residues. The germline V gene encodes CDR1 MNHNS and CDR2 SASEGT. The V gene lost 6 bases and the J gene lost 6 bases, with 6 bases spanning the gap. The CDR3 DNA follows: TGTGCCAGCAGCGAGGGAAACATTCAGTACTTC. Protein sequence: CASSEGNIQYF.

The chain employs TRBV6-5 and TRBJ2-2, with 7 bases that match TRBD2. CDR1 is MNHEY and CDR2 is SVGAGI in the germline V gene. CDR3 length equals 16 residues. With 0 bases clipped from V and 1 base from J, the junction kept 2 bases outside the gene matches. The CDR3 loop reads CASSYSPSGNTGELFF. The CDR3 region has the DNA TGTGCCAGCAGTTACTCACCTAGCGGGAACACCGGGGAGCTGTTTTTT.

The chain uses TRBV6-1 and TRBJ2-1; 8 bases map to TRBD2. Germline-derived CDR1 and CDR2 are MNHNS and SASEGT. V lost 8 bases, J lost 8 bases, and 5 bases stayed unmatched. The CDR3 consists of 12 residues. CDR3: CASGRGGDEQFF. CDR3 sequence (DNA): TGTGCCAGCGGCCGGGGGGGGGATGAGCAGTTCTTC.

This clonotype was seen repeatedly, ten times or more. V gene TRBV7-2 combines with J gene TRBJ2-7, with 11 bases that match TRBD2. The CDR3 is 16 residues long. V trimming: 5 bases; J trimming: 0 bases; junction bases outside the gene matches: 6. In germline, CDR1 is SGHTA, CDR2 FQGNSA. The CDR3 is CASSLGLAGLSYEQYF. Here the CDR3 DNA reads TGTGCCAGCAGCCTAGGACTAGCGGGCCTCTCCTACGAGCAGTACTTC.

This clonotype was seen at least ten times. The V call is TRBV18, the J call TRBJ1-1; the D is unclear. CDR1 and CDR2 from the germline V gene are KGHSH and LQKENI. The CDR3 has 14 amino acids. Trimming left V 2 bases short and J 0 bases short, with 7 bases between. CDR3 sequence: CASSPIGMNTEAFF. The CDR3 region has the DNA TGTGCCAGCTCACCAATAGGTATGAACACTGAAGCTTTCTTT.

The chain is built from TRBV27 and TRBJ2-3; no reliable D call. The CDR3 consists of 13 residues. Trimming pared 3 bases from V and 5 bases from J, leaving 9 bases between. From germline, CDR1 is MNHEY and CDR2 SMNVEV (reference sequence). The CDR3 coding sequence is TGTGCCAGCAGTTTCTATTCCGGAGATACGCAGTATTTT. Translated, it gives CASSFYSGDTQYF.

The table lists this clonotype with many counts. The chain carries TRBV29-1 and TRBJ2-5; D is unresolved. Germline V gene sequence: CDR1 SQVTM, CDR2 ANQGSEA. With 5 bases removed from V and 4 bases from J, the gap between germline ends came to 14 bases. The CDR3 length is 13 residues. The CDR3 DNA reads as TGCAGCGTTCGGTTTGTCGGGCGAGAGACCCAGTACTTC. As protein: CSVRFVGRETQYF. Supplemented by reference TRBV29-1 and TRBJ2-5, the full variable domain reads SAVISQKPSRDICQRGTSLTIQCQVDSQVTMMFWYRQQPGQSLTLIATANQGSEATYESGFVIDKFPISRPNLTFSTLTVSNMSPEDSSIYLCSVRFVGRETQYFGPGTRLLVL.

The CDR3 sequence is CASSPGQSVGGYTF. DNA for the CDR3: TGTGCCAGCAGCCCCGGACAGTCTGTGGGGGGCTACACCTTC. J is TRBJ1-2 and V is TRBV16, with a possible D match to TRBD1 (6 bases). CDR1 KGHSY and CDR2 FQNENV come from the germline V gene. Trimming removed 4 bases from V and 8 bases from J, with 17 bases in between. The CDR3 loop spans 14 amino acids.

Ten or more counts support this clonotype. The J gene is TRBJ2-5, the V gene TRBV20-1, with TRBD2 identical over 8 bases. Trimming removed 8 bases from V and 5 bases from J; junction bases left unmatched: 10. The CDR3 runs to 13 residues. The germline CDR1 and CDR2 sequences are DFQATT and SNEGSKA (reference sequence). The CDR3 protein is CSSGAGGLETQYF. Written as DNA, the CDR3 is TGCAGTTCCGGGGCGGGGGGTCTGGAGACCCAGTACTTC.

This clonotype was recorded at least ten times. The V and J genes are TRBV4-2 and TRBJ2-1, with 11 nucleotides matching TRBD2. Looked up from germline, CDR1 is LGHNA and CDR2 is YNFKEQ. CDR3 size: 17 residues. V lost 0 bases, J lost 5 bases, and 6 bases stayed unmatched. The CDR3 bases are TGTGCCAGCAGCCAAGATCGGGTAGCGGGAGGGAACAATGAGCAGTTCTTC. Protein sequence: CASSQDRVAGGNNEQFF.

Many counts were recorded for this clonotype. As DNA, the CDR3 is TGTGCCAGCAGTCTACAGGGGTACAATCAGCCCCAGCATTTT. It specifies CASSLQGYNQPQHF. The chain is built from TRBV12-3 or TRBV12-4 and TRBJ1-5; 7 nucleotides match TRBD1. Trimming at V came to 5 bases and at J to 3 bases, leaving 4 bases not matched to a gene. The CDR3 is 14 amino acids.

This clonotype has ten or more counts. The J gene is TRBJ1-5, the V gene TRBV5-8; a weak D match, TRBD1 (5 bases). The V and J ends lost 0 bases and 4 bases respectively, with 11 bases between them. CDR3 length: 15 residues. CDR1 is SGHTS, CDR2 YDEGEE, per germline. For the CDR3, the DNA is TGTGCCAGCAGCTTGGCGGGGGGTTGGAATCAGCCCCAGCATTTT. It is translated as CASSLAGGWNQPQHF.

This clonotype has more than one count but fewer than ten. The V and J genes are TRBV19 and TRBJ2-1; 9 bases are a match to TRBD2. The V gene end was trimmed by 3 bases and the J gene end by 4 bases; junction bases not matched to a gene: 7. CDR1 LNHDA and CDR2 SQIVND come from the germline V gene (reference sequence). The CDR3 has 16 residues. This CDR3 reads CASSIWASGKYNEQFF. The CDR3 DNA reads as TGTGCCAGTAGTATCTGGGCTAGCGGGAAATACAATGAGCAGTTCTTC.

This clonotype has a count of ten or more. V and J are TRBV19 and TRBJ1-2; possible D gene TRBD1, 6 bases. V gave up 7 bases and J gave up 3 bases, with 18 bases separating them. The CDR3 length is 15 residues. Germline lookup yields CDR1 LNHDA and CDR2 SQIVND (reference sequence). This CDR3 reads CASTGTPLWDYGYTF. The CDR3 DNA follows: TGTGCCAGTACGGGGACACCTCTTTGGGACTATGGCTACACCTTC.

This clonotype was recorded many times. The chain joins TRBV20-1 to TRBJ1-1, with 9 bases lining up with TRBD1. Germline CDR1 reads DFQATT; CDR2 reads SNEGSKA (reference sequence). The V gene end was trimmed by 7 bases and the J gene end by 2 bases; junction bases not matched to a gene: 2. The CDR3 has 12 residues. CDR3 DNA: TGCAGTGTGACAGGGGGTAACACTGAAGCTTTCTTT. Translating it yields CSVTGGNTEAFF.

This clonotype was seen at least ten times. The V gene is TRBV5-1, the J gene TRBJ2-7, with D hard to call. Germline CDR1 is SGHRS and CDR2 is YFSETQ. Trimming took 1 base from V and 2 from J, leaving 10 bases between them. CDR3 length: 14 amino acids. The CDR3 region is CASSLIGKAYEQYF. For the CDR3, the DNA is TGCGCCAGCAGCTTGATAGGGAAGGCCTACGAGCAGTACTTC.

This clonotype appeared many times. The V and J genes are TRBV2 and TRBJ1-5; TRBD1 is a possible D gene (6 bases). CDR3 size: 15 residues. Deletions cut 5 bases from V and 1 base from J, with 12 bases between. Germline loops: CDR1 SNHLY, CDR2 FYNNEI. The CDR3 DNA follows: TGTGCCAGCAGTATTACAGGGTTCAGCAATCAGCCCCAGCATTTT. Translating it yields CASSITGFSNQPQHF.

V and J are TRBV18 and TRBJ1-2; 7 nucleotides line up with TRBD1. V lost 4 bases to trimming and J lost 3 bases; unmatched junction nucleotides: 8. The CDR3 extends over 15 amino acids. Germline CDR1 and CDR2: KGHSH and LQKENI. CDR3 coding DNA: TGTGCCAGCTCACTACAGGGGCAGGGCGACTATGGCTACACCTTC. Translated, it gives CASSLQGQGDYGYTF.

This clonotype was counted between two and nine times. The chain uses TRBV7-2 and TRBJ1-6; 9 bases fit TRBD1. Germline loops: CDR1 SGHTA, CDR2 FQGNSA. Trimming removed 6 bases from V and 5 bases from J; junction bases left unmatched: 14. The CDR3 is 18 residues long. CDR3 region: CASSLRLQGAGDNSPLHF. The CDR3 DNA reads TGTGCCAGCAGTCTCAGATTACAGGGGGCAGGAGATAATTCACCCCTCCACTTT.

This clonotype was recorded a few times. The chain carries TRBV28 and TRBJ2-4; 7 bases fit TRBD2. CDR3 size: 20 residues. V shed 5 bases and J 0 bases; nucleotides not matched to a gene: 19. CDR1 MDHEN and CDR2 SYDVKM come from the germline V gene. CDR3 nucleotides: TGTGCCAGCAGTCCCCCCGGGCGGGCGGGAGAGGGGTTAGCCAAAAACATTCAGTACTTC. This encodes CASSPPGRAGEGLAKNIQYF.

The CDR3 loop reads CASSSRRIGNTIYF. The CDR3 region has the DNA TGTGCCAGCAGCTCGCGGAGGATTGGAAACACCATATATTTT. This sequence joins TRBV13 and TRBJ1-3, with D uncertain. Germline V gives CDR1 PRHDT, CDR2 FYEKMQ (reference sequence). V was cut by 4 bases and J by 3 bases, with 10 bases left in between. CDR3 length: 14 amino acids.

This clonotype has a handful of counts. The chain recombines TRBV11-3 with TRBJ2-2, with 13 positions matching TRBD2. Germline CDR1 SGHNT, CDR2 YENEEA. V trimming: 5 bases; J trimming: 6 bases; junction bases outside the gene matches: 3. This CDR3 is 15 amino acids long. The CDR3 reads CASSRGTSGAGELFF. The CDR3 bases are TGTGCCAGCAGCCGCGGGACTAGCGGGGCCGGGGAGCTGTTTTTT.

The chain links TRBV24-1 to TRBJ2-2, with a weak D call TRBD1 (6 bases). The ends were cut back, 3 bases at V and 1 base at J, with 20 bases in the middle. Germline loops: CDR1 KGHDR, CDR2 SFDVKD. The CDR3 length is 19 residues. CDR3 in amino acids: CATSDPRLGARGNTGELFF. DNA of the CDR3: TGTGCCACCAGTGATCCTAGGTTGGGAGCCAGGGGGAACACCGGGGAGCTGTTTTTT.

Only a few counts were recorded for this clonotype. CDR3 in amino acids: CASSLASGLAGTPNEQFF. The CDR3 DNA reads as TGTGCCAGCAGTTTAGCCTCTGGACTAGCGGGGACGCCCAATGAGCAGTTCTTC. The J gene is TRBJ2-1, the V gene TRBV12-3 or TRBV12-4; TRBD2 aligns across 12 bases. The CDR3 runs 18 residues. J lost 6 bases, V lost 0 bases, and 9 bases had no gene match.

This clonotype was detected ten times or more. V usage is TRBV7-2 and J usage is TRBJ2-3; TRBD1 might be the D (5 bases). The V and J ends lost 5 bases and 5 bases respectively, with 14 bases between them. This CDR3 is 14 amino acids long. The germline V gene encodes CDR1 SGHTA and CDR2 FQGNSA. The CDR3 protein is CASSQGQGVDTQYF. The CDR3 nucleotides read TGTGCCAGCAGCCAAGGACAAGGAGTAGATACGCAGTATTTT.

This clonotype was observed a handful of times. The CDR3 nucleotides read TGTGCCAGCAGCCACGGTTCTACCGGGGAGCTGTTTTTT. It is translated as CASSHGSTGELFF. The chain carries TRBV7-3 and TRBJ2-2; unclear D gene. The CDR3 has 13 amino acids. With 5 bases removed from V and 5 bases from J, the gap between germline ends came to 9 bases. Germline V gene sequence: CDR1 SGHTA, CDR2 FQGTGA. Based on the CDR3 plus reference TRBV7-3 and TRBJ2-2, the full variable domain is GAGVSQTPSNKVTEKGKYVELRCDPISGHTALYWYRQSLGQGPEFLIYFQGTGAADDSGLPNDRFFAVRPEGSVSTLKIQRTERGDSAVYLCASSHGSTGELFFGEGSRLTVL.

This clonotype has ten or more counts. This chain connects TRBV28 to TRBJ2-5, with D possibly being TRBD1 (5 bases). Germline loops: CDR1 MDHEN, CDR2 SYDVKM. The CDR3 loop spans 14 amino acids. V lost 5 bases, J lost 2 bases, and 12 bases lay in between. The CDR3 sequence is CASSGRGEQETQYF. CDR3 bases: TGTGCCAGCAGTGGAAGGGGTGAACAAGAGACCCAGTACTTC.